The clone carrying this TCR beta chain was detected only once. Its specificity is not known. Only in-frame clones appear in the TCRdb table, and some are missing; sequencing was by immunoSEQ multiplex PCR. The repertoire holds 850,000 to 1,200,000 clones, with around 76% as singletons. This sample is drawn from a study of shared clonotypes between healthy human individuals. This CDR3 has 18 residues. Whole-study findings and limits: Genetic and exposure-history diversity was limited by the few donors. For naive CD4 cells, 4% to 5% of clonotypes were shared across a few donors.

The rearrangement joins TRBV7-5 to TRBJ2-7; whether TRBD2, the table's D call, matches the DNA was not checked. TRBV7-5 is shown as a pseudogene. This clonotype originated in a man between 18 and 29 years old in good health. Sequences were obtained from memory CD4+ T cells sorted from blood. Subset given: CD45RA-negative fraction. The CDR3 loop reads CARTLGPSNRLACYEQYF. The CDR3 region has the DNA TGTGCCAGAACCCTTGGACCCTCAAACCGACTAGCTTGCTACGAGCAGTACTTC.